The text below deals with one TCR beta chain. Its antigen is as yet unknown. The CDR3 loop spans 15 amino acids. Germline lookup yields CDR1 SQVTM and CDR2 ANQGSEA. V gave up 3 bases and J gave up 1 base, with 13 bases separating them. Libraries were prepared by immunoSEQ multiplex PCR; TCRdb keeps only in-frame clonotypes and omits some of them. Among some 42,000 clones listed, around 80% were seen once. This sample was included in a study of T cell responses to AZD1222 COVID-19 vaccine. Study results and limitations: Vaccination with two AZD1222 doses was followed by a rise in Spike-specific TCR breadth and depth. Every sample of the repertoires postdated the peak T cell response.

The clonotype was recovered from an adult who received the AZD1222 COVID-19 vaccine. The chain has TRBV29-1 and TRBJ1-3; tentative D call: TRBD1 (6 bases). The sample consisted of peripheral blood, taken 28 days after the second AZD1222 dose. The CDR3 DNA reads as TGCAGCGTTGACCTAACAGGGCTATCTGGAAACACCATATATTTT. Residues: CSVDLTGLSGNTIYF.